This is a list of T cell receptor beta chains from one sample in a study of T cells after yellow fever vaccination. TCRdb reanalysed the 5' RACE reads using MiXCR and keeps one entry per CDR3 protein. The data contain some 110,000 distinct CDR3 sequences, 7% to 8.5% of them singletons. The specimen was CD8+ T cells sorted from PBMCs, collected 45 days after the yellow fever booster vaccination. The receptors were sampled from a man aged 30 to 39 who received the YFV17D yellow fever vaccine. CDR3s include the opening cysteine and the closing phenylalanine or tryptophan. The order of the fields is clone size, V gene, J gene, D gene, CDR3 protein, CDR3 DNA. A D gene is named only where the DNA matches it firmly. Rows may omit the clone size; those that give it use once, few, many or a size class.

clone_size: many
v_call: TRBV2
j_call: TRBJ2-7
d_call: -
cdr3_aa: CASSSPPLEQYF
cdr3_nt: TGTGCCAGCAGTTCTCCTCCTTTGGAGCAGTACTTC

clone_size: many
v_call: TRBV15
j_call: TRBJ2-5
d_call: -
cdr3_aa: CATSREEAQYF
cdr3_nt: TGTGCCACCAGCAGAGAAGAAGCCCAGTACTTC

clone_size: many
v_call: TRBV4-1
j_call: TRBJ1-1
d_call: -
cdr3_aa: CASSPHLASTEAFF
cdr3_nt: TGCGCCAGCAGCCCACACCTGGCGAGCACTGAAGCTTTCTTT

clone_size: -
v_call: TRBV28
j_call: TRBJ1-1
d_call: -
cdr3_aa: CASRPRDPNGTEAFF
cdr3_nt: TGTGCCAGCAGACCACGGGACCCAAATGGGACTGAAGCTTTCTTT

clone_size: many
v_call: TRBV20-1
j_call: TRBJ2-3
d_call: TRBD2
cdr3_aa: CSARDGAGEPYF
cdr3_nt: TGCAGTGCTAGAGATGGTGCGGGAGAACCGTATTTT

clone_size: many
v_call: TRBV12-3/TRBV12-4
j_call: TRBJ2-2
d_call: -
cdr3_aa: CASTDANTGELFF
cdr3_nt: TGTGCCAGCACCGACGCGAACACCGGGGAGCTGTTTTTT

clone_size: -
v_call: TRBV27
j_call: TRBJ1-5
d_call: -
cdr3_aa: CASSPFGSTRNQPQHF
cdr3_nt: TGTGCCAGCAGTCCCTTTGGATCAACCCGCAATCAGCCCCAGCATTTT

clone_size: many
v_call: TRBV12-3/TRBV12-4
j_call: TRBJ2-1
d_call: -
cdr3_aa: CASSLVQYNEQFF
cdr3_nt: TGTGCCAGCAGTTTAGTCCAATACAATGAGCAGTTCTTC

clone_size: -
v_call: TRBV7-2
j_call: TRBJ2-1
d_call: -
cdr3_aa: CASSLTTARRYNEQFF
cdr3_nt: TGTGCCAGCAGCTTGACGACTGCGCGGAGATACAATGAGCAGTTCTTC

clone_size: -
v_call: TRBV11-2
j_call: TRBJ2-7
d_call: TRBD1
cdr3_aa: CASSPGQGDHEQYF
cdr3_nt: TGTGCCAGCAGCCCTGGACAGGGGGACCACGAGCAGTACTTC

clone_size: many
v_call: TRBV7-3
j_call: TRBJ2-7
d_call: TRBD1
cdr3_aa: CASSLDRNYEQYF
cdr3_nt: TGTGCCAGCAGCCTGGACAGGAACTACGAGCAGTACTTC

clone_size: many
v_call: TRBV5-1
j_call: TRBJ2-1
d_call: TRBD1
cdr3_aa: CASRTGDNEQFF
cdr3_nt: TGCGCCAGTAGGACAGGGGACAATGAGCAGTTCTTC

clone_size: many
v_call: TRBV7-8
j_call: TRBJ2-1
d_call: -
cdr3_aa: CASSSLTRVFF
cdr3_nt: TGTGCCAGCAGCTCCCTGACTAGGGTTTTCTTC

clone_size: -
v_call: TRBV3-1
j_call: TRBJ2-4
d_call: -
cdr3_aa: CASSRYIAKNIQYF
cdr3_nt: TGTGCCAGCAGCCGTTATATAGCCAAAAACATTCAGTACTTC

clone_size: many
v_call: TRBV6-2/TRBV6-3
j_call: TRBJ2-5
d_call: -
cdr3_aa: CASSYSARETQYF
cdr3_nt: TGTGCCAGCAGTTACTCTGCTCGGGAGACCCAGTACTTC

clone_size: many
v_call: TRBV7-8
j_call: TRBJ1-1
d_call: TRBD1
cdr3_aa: CASQWTGADTEAFF
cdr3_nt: TGTGCCAGCCAATGGACAGGGGCGGACACTGAAGCTTTCTTT

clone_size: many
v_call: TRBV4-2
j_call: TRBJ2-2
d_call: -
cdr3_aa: CASSQEFAGELFF
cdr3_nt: TGTGCCAGCAGCCAAGAGTTCGCCGGGGAGCTGTTTTTT

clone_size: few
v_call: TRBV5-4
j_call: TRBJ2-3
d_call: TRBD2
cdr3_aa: CASREEPSDTQYF
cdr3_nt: TGTGCCAGCCGGGAGGAACCGTCAGATACGCAGTATTTT

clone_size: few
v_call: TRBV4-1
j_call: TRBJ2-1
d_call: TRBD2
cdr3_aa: CASSQVAGAYNEQFF
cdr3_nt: TGCGCCAGCAGCCAAGTCGCGGGAGCGTACAATGAGCAGTTCTTC

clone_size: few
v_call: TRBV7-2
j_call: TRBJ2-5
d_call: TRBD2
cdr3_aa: CASSLGTSEETQYF
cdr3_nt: TGTGCCAGCAGCTTAGGGACTAGCGAAGAGACCCAGTACTTC

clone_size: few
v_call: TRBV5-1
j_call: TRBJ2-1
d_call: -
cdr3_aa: CASSFYPVASSSDEQFF
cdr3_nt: TGCGCCAGCAGCTTTTACCCAGTTGCGTCTAGCTCCGATGAGCAGTTCTTC

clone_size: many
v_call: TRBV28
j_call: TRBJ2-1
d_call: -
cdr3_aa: CASRLPGANEQFF
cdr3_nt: TGTGCCAGCAGATTGCCAGGAGCCAATGAGCAGTTCTTC

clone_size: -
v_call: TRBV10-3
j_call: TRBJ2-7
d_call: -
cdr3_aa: CDPRGAERRAHSYEQYF
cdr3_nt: TGTGACCCTAGGGGCGCCGAAAGGCGGGCCCACTCCTACGAGCAGTACTTC

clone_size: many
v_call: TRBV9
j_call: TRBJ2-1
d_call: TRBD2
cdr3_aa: CASNSQAGVSNEQFF
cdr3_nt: TGTGCCAGCAACTCTCAAGCGGGAGTTAGCAATGAGCAGTTCTTC

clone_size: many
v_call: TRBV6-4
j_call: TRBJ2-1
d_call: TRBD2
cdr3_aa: CASTNPGLAGRQQNFNEQFF
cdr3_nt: TGTGCCAGCACCAACCCGGGACTAGCGGGAAGACAACAAAACTTCAATGAGCAGTTCTTC

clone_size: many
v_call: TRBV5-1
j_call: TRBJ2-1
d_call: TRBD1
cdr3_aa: CASSAGTGNNEQFF
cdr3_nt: TGCGCCAGCAGCGCCGGGACAGGGAACAATGAGCAGTTCTTC

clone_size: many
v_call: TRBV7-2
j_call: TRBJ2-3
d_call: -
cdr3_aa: CASDYGDTQYF
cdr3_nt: TGTGCCAGCGACTACGGCGATACGCAGTATTTT

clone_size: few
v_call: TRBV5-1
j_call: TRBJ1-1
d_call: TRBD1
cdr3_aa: CASSFPGTAEAFF
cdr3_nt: TGCGCCAGCAGCTTTCCCGGGACAGCTGAAGCTTTCTTT

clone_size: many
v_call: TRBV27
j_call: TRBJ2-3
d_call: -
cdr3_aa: CASSLSPLGDTQYF
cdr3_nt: TGTGCCAGCAGTTTATCCCCCTTGGGTGATACGCAGTATTTT

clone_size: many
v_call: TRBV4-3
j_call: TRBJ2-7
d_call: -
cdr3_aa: CASSQVTEVSYEQYF
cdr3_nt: TGCGCCAGCAGCCAAGTAACAGAAGTCTCCTACGAGCAGTACTTC

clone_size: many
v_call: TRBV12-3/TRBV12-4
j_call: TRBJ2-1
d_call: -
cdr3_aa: CASSSGYIQFF
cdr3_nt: TGTGCCAGCAGTTCGGGCTACATACAGTTCTTC

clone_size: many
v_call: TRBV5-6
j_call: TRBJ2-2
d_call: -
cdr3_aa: CASSLVAGTPNGELFF
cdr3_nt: TGTGCCAGCAGCCTAGTGGCCGGGACACCAAACGGGGAGCTGTTTTTT

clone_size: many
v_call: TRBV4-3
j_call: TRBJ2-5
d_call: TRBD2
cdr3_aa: CASSPGTSGQETQYF
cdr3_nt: TGCGCCAGCAGCCCCGGGACTAGCGGCCAAGAGACCCAGTACTTC

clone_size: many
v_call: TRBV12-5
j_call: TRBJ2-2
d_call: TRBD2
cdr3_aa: CASIFGRESETGELFF
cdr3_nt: TGTGCTAGTATCTTTGGGCGGGAGAGTGAAACCGGGGAGCTGTTTTTT

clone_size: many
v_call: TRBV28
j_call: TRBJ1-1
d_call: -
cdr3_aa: CASSLFGEGTEAFF
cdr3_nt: TGTGCCAGCAGTTTATTTGGGGAGGGCACTGAAGCTTTCTTT

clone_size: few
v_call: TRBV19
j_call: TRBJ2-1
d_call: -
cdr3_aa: CASSREHPLNEQFF
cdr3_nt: TGTGCCAGTAGCCGGGAGCACCCCCTCAATGAGCAGTTCTTC

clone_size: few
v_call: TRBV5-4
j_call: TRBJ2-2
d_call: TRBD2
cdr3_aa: CASSGGLALATGELFF
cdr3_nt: TGTGCCAGCAGCGGGGGACTAGCGCTCGCCACCGGGGAGCTGTTTTTT

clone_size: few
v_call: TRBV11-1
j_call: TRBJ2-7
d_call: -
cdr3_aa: CASSFGRRSSYEQYF
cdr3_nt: TGTGCCAGCAGCTTTGGCAGAAGAAGCTCCTACGAGCAGTACTTC

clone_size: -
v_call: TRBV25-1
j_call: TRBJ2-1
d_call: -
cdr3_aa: CASGRGLVDEQFF
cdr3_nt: TGTGCCAGCGGACGGGGACTCGTGGATGAGCAGTTCTTC

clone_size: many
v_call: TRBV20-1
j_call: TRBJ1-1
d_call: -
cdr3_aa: CSASSGMNTEAFF
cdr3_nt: TGCAGTGCCAGCTCAGGGATGAACACTGAAGCTTTCTTT

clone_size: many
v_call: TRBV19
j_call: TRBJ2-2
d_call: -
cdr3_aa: CASSIWRGSGELFF
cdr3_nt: TGTGCCAGTAGTATTTGGCGGGGAAGCGGGGAGCTGTTTTTT

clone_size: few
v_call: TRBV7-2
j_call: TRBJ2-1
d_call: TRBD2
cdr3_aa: CASSLPGTSGSNEQFF
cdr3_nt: TGTGCCAGCAGCCTCCCCGGGACTAGCGGGAGCAATGAGCAGTTCTTC

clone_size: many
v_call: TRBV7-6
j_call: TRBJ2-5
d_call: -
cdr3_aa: CASSRMGGQETQYF
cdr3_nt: TGTGCCAGCAGCCGTATGGGGGGACAAGAGACCCAGTACTTC

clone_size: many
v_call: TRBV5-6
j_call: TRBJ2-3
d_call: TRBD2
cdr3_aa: CASNTGLAGLDTQYF
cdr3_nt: TGTGCCAGCAACACGGGACTAGCGGGGTTAGATACGCAGTATTTT

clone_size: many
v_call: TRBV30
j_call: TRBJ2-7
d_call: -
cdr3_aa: CAWKNGVEQYF
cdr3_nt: TGTGCCTGGAAAAACGGCGTCGAGCAGTACTTC

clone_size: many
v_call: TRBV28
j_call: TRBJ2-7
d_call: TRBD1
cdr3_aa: CASRATGDPSYEQYF
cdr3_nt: TGTGCCAGCAGAGCTACAGGGGACCCCTCCTACGAGCAGTACTTC

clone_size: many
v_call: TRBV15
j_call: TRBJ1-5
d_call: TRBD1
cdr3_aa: CATSSPGQGASQHF
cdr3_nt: TGTGCCACCAGTTCACCGGGACAGGGGGCCTCCCAGCATTTT

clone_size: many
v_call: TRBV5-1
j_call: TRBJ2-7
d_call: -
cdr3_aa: CASSNRASEQYF
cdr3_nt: TGCGCCAGCAGCAACAGGGCTTCCGAGCAGTACTTC

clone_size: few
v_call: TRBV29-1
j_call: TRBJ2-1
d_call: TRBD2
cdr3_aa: CSSTPGLATDEQFF
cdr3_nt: TGCAGCTCAACCCCGGGACTAGCCACCGATGAGCAGTTCTTC

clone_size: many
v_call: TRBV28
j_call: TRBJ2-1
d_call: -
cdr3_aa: CASSFSDGAYNEQFF
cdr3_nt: TGTGCCAGCAGTTTCTCGGACGGTGCCTACAATGAGCAGTTCTTC

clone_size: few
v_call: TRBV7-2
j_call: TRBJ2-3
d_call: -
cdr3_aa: CASSLGLTPGDTQYF
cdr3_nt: TGTGCCAGCAGCTTAGGGCTGACTCCCGGAGATACGCAGTATTTT

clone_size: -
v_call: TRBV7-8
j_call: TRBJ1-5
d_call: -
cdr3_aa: CASSPLWEPQHF
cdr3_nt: TGTGCCAGCAGCCCCCTGTGGGAGCCCCAGCATTTT

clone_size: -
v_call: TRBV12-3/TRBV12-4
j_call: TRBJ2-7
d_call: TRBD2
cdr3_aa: CASRDSGSHYEQYF
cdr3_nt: TGTGCCAGCAGAGATAGCGGGAGTCATTACGAGCAGTACTTC

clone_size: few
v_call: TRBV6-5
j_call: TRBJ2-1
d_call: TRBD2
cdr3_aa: CASSYALAGYNEQFF
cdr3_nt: TGTGCCAGCAGTTACGCACTAGCGGGATACAATGAGCAGTTCTTC

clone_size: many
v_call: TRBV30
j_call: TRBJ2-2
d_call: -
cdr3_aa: CAWSVRQGTTGELFF
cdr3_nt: TGTGCCTGGAGTGTACGTCAAGGGACTACCGGGGAGCTGTTTTTT

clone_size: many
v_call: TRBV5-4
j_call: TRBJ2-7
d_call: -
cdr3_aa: CASSLGAGPQGEQYF
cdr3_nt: TGTGCCAGCAGCTTGGGGGCAGGGCCGCAAGGCGAGCAGTACTTC

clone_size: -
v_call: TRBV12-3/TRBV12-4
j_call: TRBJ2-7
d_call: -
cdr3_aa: CASSIGTGVREQYF
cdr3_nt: TGTGCCAGCAGCATCGGGACCGGGGTCCGCGAGCAGTACTTC

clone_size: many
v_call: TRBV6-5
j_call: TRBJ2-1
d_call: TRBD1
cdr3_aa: CASSYPGQGIGEQFF
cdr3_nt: TGTGCCAGCAGTTACCCGGGACAGGGGATTGGTGAGCAGTTCTTC